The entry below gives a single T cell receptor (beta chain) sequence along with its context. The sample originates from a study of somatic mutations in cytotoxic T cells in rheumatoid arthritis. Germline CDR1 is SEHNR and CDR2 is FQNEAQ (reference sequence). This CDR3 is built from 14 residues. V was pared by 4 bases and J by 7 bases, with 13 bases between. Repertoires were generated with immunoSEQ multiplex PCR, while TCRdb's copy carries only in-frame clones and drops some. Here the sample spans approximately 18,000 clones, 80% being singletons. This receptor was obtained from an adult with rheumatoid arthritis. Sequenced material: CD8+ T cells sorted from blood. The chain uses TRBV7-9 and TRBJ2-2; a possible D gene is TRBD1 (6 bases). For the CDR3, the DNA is TGTGCCAGCAGCTCAGGGGCTTCTTTCGGGGAGCTGTTTTTT. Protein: CASSSGASFGELFF.